These 15 T cell receptor beta chains were sequenced from one sample in a study of blood T cell repertoires in COVID-19. The method was immunoSEQ multiplex PCR; TCRdb's version includes in-frame clones alone and lacks a portion of them. The data show fewer than 90,000 clones, with around 96% seen just once and more than 4% held by the top ten. Sequencing was carried out using peripheral blood. These receptors were obtained from a human donor with active COVID-19. The donor label of this sample is uncertain.

The V call is TRBV29-1, the J call TRBJ2-3; 8 nucleotides align to TRBD1. The J segment lost 5 bases and the V segment lost 6 bases, leaving 4 bases of the junction unmatched. The CDR3 is 12 amino acids. Germline loops: CDR1 SQVTM, CDR2 ANQGSEA. The chain's CDR3 is CSVDRVVDTQYF. CDR3 DNA: TGCAGCGTGGACAGGGTCGTAGATACGCAGTATTTT.

V gene TRBV5-8 combines with J gene TRBJ1-2, with a tentative D call TRBD1 (5 bases). CDR1 is SGHTS, CDR2 YDEGEE, per germline. The CDR3 totals 15 residues. V was pared by 4 bases and J by 9 bases, with 22 bases between. The CDR3 sequence is CASSPVGREVSSYTF. Here the CDR3 DNA reads TGTGCCAGCAGCCCCGTGGGCAGGGAGGTTTCCAGCTACACCTTC.

The rearrangement joins TRBV3-1 (or the pseudogene TRBV3-2) to TRBJ1-1, with a weak D call TRBD1 (5 bases). This CDR3 region has 14 residues. In germline, CDR1 is LGHDT, CDR2 YNNKEL (reference sequence). V was pared by 5 bases and J by 5 bases, with 15 bases between. CDR3 sequence: CASSEPGWGTEAFF. The DNA of the CDR3 is TGTGCCAGCAGCGAGCCAGGGTGGGGTACTGAAGCTTTCTTT.

The gene calls are TRBV4-3 and TRBJ2-5, with 8 bases matching TRBD2. V shed 3 bases and J 4 bases; nucleotides not matched to a gene: 7. The length of the CDR3 is 15 residues. Germline values: CDR1 LGHNA, CDR2 YSLEER. CDR3 DNA sequence: TGCGCCAGCAGCCAGGGAGCGGGAGTGCCAGAGACCCAGTACTTC. It codes for CASSQGAGVPETQYF.

The gene calls are TRBV5-1 and TRBJ1-6; 7 bases line up with TRBD1. Trimming at V came to 0 bases and at J to 7 bases, leaving 4 bases not matched to a gene. The CDR3 extends over 15 amino acids. Germline V gene sequence: CDR1 SGHRS, CDR2 YFSETQ. CDR3 DNA: TGCGCCAGCAGCTTGGCCGGGACAGCAAATTCACCCCTCCACTTT. This gives the protein CASSLAGTANSPLHF.

This chain links TRBV9 with TRBJ2-7; 10 bases are shared with TRBD2. The CDR3 has 15 amino acids. Per the germline V gene, CDR1 is SGDLS and CDR2 is YYNGEE. J was trimmed by 3 bases and V by 0 bases; bases with no gene match: 3. The CDR3 sequence is CASSVGLAGVYEQYF. The DNA for the CDR3 is TGTGCCAGCAGCGTAGGCCTAGCGGGAGTCTACGAGCAGTACTTC.

This clone was picked up one time. The rearrangement uses TRBV6-2 or TRBV6-3 and TRBJ2-3; D is unresolved. The CDR3 length is 16 residues. Germline V lookup: CDR1 MNHEY, CDR2 SVGEGT. V lost 0 bases and J lost 5, with 15 bases in between. As DNA, the CDR3 is TGTGCCAGCAGTTACTCGAGGTGGCAAGAGATAGATACGCAGTATTTT. This codes for CASSYSRWQEIDTQYF.

The chain joins TRBV5-1 to TRBJ2-1; the match to TRBD2 covers 11 bases. Trimming at V came to 5 bases and at J to 1 base, leaving 8 bases not matched to a gene. Germline lookup yields CDR1 SGHRS and CDR2 YFSETQ. This CDR3 is 17 amino acids long. The CDR3 nucleotides are TGCGCCAGCAGTCCGCTGACTAGCGGGACGTCCTACAATGAGCAGTTCTTC. Translation gives CASSPLTSGTSYNEQFF.

This clone was counted a few times. J is TRBJ1-1 and V is TRBV10-3; no reliable D call. V was pared by 5 bases and J by 4 bases, with 20 bases between. CDR1 is ENHRY, CDR2 SYGVKD, per germline. There are 16 residues in the CDR3. The chain's CDR3 is CAISLLPGGEGTEAFF. In nucleotides, the CDR3 is TGTGCCATCAGTTTATTACCGGGAGGTGAAGGCACTGAAGCTTTCTTT.

The rearrangement uses TRBV7-2 and TRBJ2-7, with D uncertain. The CDR3 loop spans 17 amino acids. Germline V gene data show CDR1 as SGHTA and CDR2 as FQGNSA. The V end was cut by 1 base, the J end by 5 bases, with 21 bases between. CDR3 loop: CASSLDGSAFLVNEQYF. The DNA of the CDR3 is TGTGCCAGCAGCTTAGATGGATCGGCCTTTCTAGTGAACGAGCAGTACTTC. Based on the CDR3 plus reference TRBV7-2 and TRBJ2-7, the full variable domain is GAGVSQSPSNKVTEKGKDVELRCDPISGHTALYWYRQSLGQGLEFLIYFQGNSAPDKSGLPSDRFSAERTGGSVSTLTIQRTQQEDSAVYLCASSLDGSAFLVNEQYFGPGTRLTVT.

V usage is TRBV18 and J usage is TRBJ2-1, with D possibly TRBD1 on 6 matching bases. The CDR3 length is 17 residues. V was cut by 6 bases and J by 7 bases, with 25 bases left in between. Germline V gene lookup returns CDR1 KGHSH and CDR2 LQKENI. Here the CDR3 DNA reads TGTGCCAGCTCCCCCCTTCTCGCTGGGGGCCAGGGGAATGAGCAGTTCTTC. As protein: CASSPLLAGGQGNEQFF.

This chain connects TRBV28 to TRBJ2-5, with D maybe TRBD1 (6 bases). Germline CDR1 is MDHEN and CDR2 is SYDVKM. CDR3 length equals 14 residues. Trimming pared 6 bases from V and 0 bases from J, leaving 11 bases between. Here the CDR3 reads CASRVQGYQETQYF. The DNA for the CDR3 is TGTGCCAGCAGGGTACAGGGATACCAAGAGACCCAGTACTTC.

This rearrangement joins TRBV4-1 to TRBJ2-7; D might be TRBD1 (6 bases). The CDR3 is 15 residues long. Germline CDR1 MGHRA, CDR2 YSYEKL. V was cut by 0 bases and J by 2 bases, with 11 bases left in between. The CDR3 nucleotides are TGCGCCAGCAGCCAAGAGGACTGGGGGCCCTACGAGCAGTACTTC. It specifies CASSQEDWGPYEQYF.

This chain links TRBV7-8 with TRBJ1-1; D is uncertain. Trimming cost V 1 base and J 5 bases, with 11 bases left between them. Looked up from germline, CDR1 is SGHVS and CDR2 is FQNEAQ. The CDR3 runs to 14 residues. CDR3 nucleotides: TGTGCCAGCAGCTTAGTGTCGGCGGCTACTGAAGCTTTCTTT. Protein: CASSLVSAATEAFF.

This sequence joins TRBV5-1 and TRBJ2-2; TRBD2 aligns across 8 bases. The CDR3 has 13 residues. The V gene end was trimmed by 7 bases and the J gene end by 6 bases; junction bases not matched to a gene: 5. In germline, CDR1 is SGHRS, CDR2 YFSETQ. CDR3 bases: TGCGCCAGCGGGGCGGGGGGCCCCGGGGAGCTGTTTTTT. Its translation: CASGAGGPGELFF. The complete variable domain, with remaining parts taken from reference TRBV5-1 and TRBJ2-2, reads KAGVTQTPRYLIKTRGQQVTLSCSPISGHRSVSWYQQTPGQGLQFLFEYFSETQRNKGNFPGRFSGRQFSNSRSEMNVSTLELGDSALYLCASGAGGPGELFFGEGSRLTVL.